This TCR beta chain stems from a study of T cells in Graves' hyperthyroidism and ophthalmopathy. About the study: Blood from the periphery was taken at initial diagnosis, before any treatment. Study-wide points: Model predictions of ophthalmopathy came a median around 6.5 months before onset. The blood repertoire included most of the expanded thyroid clonotypes above 0.001.

Fresh peripheral blood, around 9.3 ml, was the source of the PBMCs. The CDR3 regions of TCR beta were amplified from RNA transcripts. HTBI primers drove first-round RT-PCR of the TCR CDR3. Each CDR3 protein is one row after TCRdb ran MiXCR on the multiplex PCR reads. The profile shows hundreds of thousands of distinct CDR3 sequences, around 15% of them singletons. Many counts were recorded for this clonotype. Its antigen is not identified. With 0 bases removed from V and 7 bases from J, the gap between germline ends came to 11 bases. This CDR3 comprises 14 residues. Germline CDR1 is SGHRS and CDR2 is YFSETQ.

The sequenced sample consisted of blood. The chain joins TRBV5-1 to TRBJ2-1; D is unresolved. The source of this sequence is a man between 50 and 59 years old with Graves' ophthalmopathy. The CDR3: CASSLGASVNEQFF. Written as DNA, the CDR3 is TGCGCCAGCAGCTTGGGCGCCTCGGTGAATGAGCAGTTCTTC.